Following are 17 T cell receptor beta chains from one sample sequenced in a study of T cell clonality in common variable immunodeficiency. The data were produced by immunoSEQ multiplex PCR, yet TCRdb's version contains in-frame clones alone and is incomplete. Altogether 30,000 to 45,000 clones were found in the sample, and no singletons occur. Sequencing was performed on peripheral blood mononuclear cells. Source of these receptors: a person aged 18 to 75 in good health.

Only a few counts were recorded for this clone. A much larger clone differs by one base, so this may be a read error. The missing CDR3 end, 3 residues past where the read stops, is filled in from the germline J gene. Other DNA sequences in this specimen translate into the identical CDR3. The rearrangement joins TRBV6-1 to TRBJ1-3; 7 nucleotides match TRBD1. This CDR3 is 16 amino acids long. Germline CDR1 reads MNHNS; CDR2 reads SASEGT. The CDR3: CASSDLRGPTGNTIYF. The part of the CDR3 DNA that was read is TGTGCCAGCAGTGATTTGAGGGGGCCTACTGGAAACACG.

A word on this clone: The read halts 3 residues ahead of the CDR3 end, with the missing end drawn from the germline J gene. This chain links TRBV5-1 with TRBJ2-3, with a weak D call TRBD1 (6 bases). V shed 1 base and J shed 0 bases, with 15 bases lying between them. CDR3 length: 17 residues. CDR1 SGHRS and CDR2 YFSETQ come from the germline V gene. The covered CDR3 bases are TGCGCCAGCAGCTTGTTCGGGACAAGGTCCAGCACAGATACG. Its translation: CASSLFGTRSSTDT. The full CDR3 reads CASSLFGTRSSTDTQYF.

The sample holds many counts of this clone. The CDR3 is cut off 3 residues early in the read; its end comes from the germline J gene. V and J are TRBV5-1 and TRBJ2-7, with 8 bases that match TRBD1. This CDR3 comprises 13 residues. Germline CDR1 is SGHRS and CDR2 is YFSETQ. Germline trimming cut 7 bases from V and 2 bases from J; bases unmatched to any gene: 5. CDR3 DNA (partial): TGCGCCAGCCAAAAACAGGGGGCCTACGAG. It specifies CASQKQGAYE. The full CDR3 sequence reads CASQKQGAYEQYF.

This clone appeared many times. The observed sequence ends 3 residues before the CDR3 terminus, with the missing tail filled in from the germline J gene. The rearrangement uses TRBV29-1 and TRBJ2-1, with 10 nucleotides matching TRBD1. Losses at the gene ends were 7 bases for V and 7 bases for J; bases not matched to a gene: 1. Germline-derived CDR1 and CDR2 are SQVTM and ANQGSEA. This CDR3 comprises 11 residues. The CDR3: CSGGQGNEQFF. The sequenced CDR3 bases are TGCAGCGGGGGACAGGGGAATGAG.

This clone was observed at least ten times. Read sequence stops 3 residues before the CDR3 end, and the germline J gene provides the missing end. The chain joins TRBV12-3 or TRBV12-4 to TRBJ2-3; 7 nucleotides agree with TRBD1. The CDR3 loop spans 16 amino acids. V trimming: 5 bases; J trimming: 6 bases; junction bases outside the gene matches: 14. CDR3 DNA (partial): TGTGCCAGCAGTCTCCAAGACAGGGAAGGTTTTGATACG. This translates into CASSLQDREGFDT. The full CDR3 sequence reads CASSLQDREGFDTQYF.

In this sample, this clone turned up many times. The CDR3 end falls 3 residues outside the read, so it is completed with the germline J gene. This sequence joins TRBV30 and TRBJ2-1; 12 bases agree with TRBD2. Germline values: CDR1 GTSNPN, CDR2 SVGIG (reference sequence). The ends lost 0 bases at V and 4 bases at J; junction bases unmatched: 7. This CDR3 spans 17 amino acids. The DNA read from the CDR3 is TGTGCCTGGAGTGTAAGCCTAGCGGGAGGGGGATACAATGAG. Translated, it gives CAWSVSLAGGGYNE. In full, the CDR3 reads CAWSVSLAGGGYNEQFF.

This clone came up many times. From the germline J gene comes the end of the CDR3, since the read stops 3 residues before it. The V and J genes are TRBV18 and TRBJ1-5, with a possible D match to TRBD1 (5 bases). The germline CDR1 and CDR2 sequences are KGHSH and LQKENI. The CDR3 extends over 13 amino acids. V was pared by 11 bases and J by 3 bases, with 14 bases between. CDR3 bases read: TGTGCCGCGGGGGGTGGGCCCAATCAGCCC. This codes for CAAGGGPNQP. The whole CDR3 region reads CAAGGGPNQPQHF. The whole variable domain, remainder taken from reference TRBV18 and TRBJ1-5, is NAGVMQNPRHLVRRRGQEARLRCSPMKGHSHVYWYRQLPEEGLKFMVYLQKENIIDESGMPKERFSAEFPKEGPSILRIQQVVRGDSAAYFCAAGGGPNQPQHFGDGTRLSIL.

This clone was detected only a few times. The read stops 3 residues short of the end of the CDR3; the missing end is completed from the germline J gene. Other DNA sequences in the sample encode the same CDR3. This chain links TRBV19 with TRBJ1-3, with 8 bases fitting TRBD1. The CDR3 runs to 16 residues. Losses at the gene ends were 8 bases for V and 0 bases for J; bases not matched to a gene: 9. Germline V lookup: CDR1 LNHDA, CDR2 SQIVND (reference sequence). The CDR3 bases that were read are TGTGCCAGTTCAACCGGGACAGGCTTCTCTGGAAACACC. Translation gives CASSTGTGFSGNT. From start to end, the CDR3 is CASSTGTGFSGNTIYF.

This clone was seen a handful of times. A read error may produce the germline difference seen at one junction end. The read stops 3 residues short of the end of the CDR3; the missing end is completed from the germline J gene. Other DNA sequences in this specimen translate into the identical CDR3. The chain carries TRBV7-2 and TRBJ1-3, with D maybe TRBD1 (5 bases). Germline V gene data show CDR1 as SGHTA and CDR2 as FQGNSA. This CDR3 spans 14 amino acids. The CDR3 sequence is CASSLGSGRNTIYF. The CDR3 bases that were read are TGTGCCAGCAGCTTAGGATCAGGGCGAAACACA.

The table lists this clone with a few counts. The read ends 3 residues shy of where the CDR3 ends; the end is completed using the germline J gene. The V and J genes are TRBV7-9 and TRBJ2-7, with 8 nucleotides matching TRBD1. There are 15 residues in the CDR3. J lost 2 bases, V lost 3 bases, and 6 bases had no gene match. The germline CDR1 and CDR2 sequences are SEHNR and FQNEAQ (reference sequence). The CDR3 loop reads CASSLPDRATYEQYF. The sequenced CDR3 bases are TGTGCCAGCAGCTTGCCGGACAGGGCCACCTACGAG.

At least ten counts were recorded for this clone. The read gets to within 3 residues of the CDR3 end, and the germline J gene fills in the rest. This sequence joins TRBV19 and TRBJ2-1; D gene uncertain. The CDR3 extends over 15 amino acids. Germline V gives CDR1 LNHDA, CDR2 SQIVND (reference sequence). V gave up 7 bases and J gave up 0 bases, with 13 bases separating them. CDR3 region: CASTLGAPSYNEQFF. CDR3 bases read: TGTGCCAGTACCCTAGGAGCGCCCTCCTACAATGAG. Filled out from reference TRBV19 and TRBJ2-1, the complete variable domain reads DGGITQSPKYLFRKEGQNVTLSCEQNLNHDAMYWYRQDPGQGLRLIYYSQIVNDFQKGDIAEGYSVSREKKESFPLTVTSAQKNPTAFYLCASTLGAPSYNEQFFGPGTRLTVL.

This clone ranks as medium-sized (0.01 to 0.1%). The read falls 3 residues short of the CDR3 end, and the missing part is taken from the germline J gene. The chain employs TRBV6-4 and TRBJ2-3; 11 bases fit TRBD2. The CDR3 totals 15 residues. J lost 2 bases, V lost 5 bases, and 3 bases had no gene match. Germline V gene lookup returns CDR1 MRHNA and CDR2 SNTAGT. CDR3 residues: CASSTTSGTTDTQYF. The part of the CDR3 DNA that was read is TGTGCCAGCAGTACGACTAGCGGGACCACAGATACG.

This clone came up many times. The read is 3 residues too short to cover the CDR3 end, so that end is filled in from the germline J gene. V gene TRBV5-5 combines with J gene TRBJ1-2; 7 bases are a match to TRBD1. With V trimmed by 0 bases and J by 2 bases, 4 bases remained unmatched. Germline CDR1 reads SGHKS; CDR2 reads YYEKEE (reference sequence). The CDR3 consists of 15 residues. The CDR3 bases that were read are TGTGCCAGCAGCTTGGAGGTCAGGGGGAACTATGGC. It is translated as CASSLEVRGNYG. The whole CDR3 protein is CASSLEVRGNYGYTF.

This clone was detected ten times or more. The CDR3 end lies 3 residues beyond the end of the read and is filled in from the germline J gene. The chain uses TRBV2 and TRBJ1-5; D is possibly TRBD1 (5 bases). The CDR3 has 13 residues. From germline, CDR1 is SNHLY and CDR2 FYNNEI. The V end was cut by 3 bases, the J end by 6 bases, with 9 bases between. The CDR3 spells CASSDRVPQPQHF. The CDR3 bases that were read are TGTGCCAGCAGTGACAGGGTGCCTCAGCCC.

This clone was observed many times. Sequencing ends 3 residues short of the CDR3 end; the germline J gene provides the rest. The V and J genes are TRBV5-1 and TRBJ2-1, with a tentative D call TRBD1 (5 bases). CDR1 SGHRS and CDR2 YFSETQ come from the germline V gene. The CDR3 consists of 18 residues. Deletions cut 0 bases from V and 5 bases from J, with 21 bases between. The CDR3 reads CASSLAKWGRVRDNEQFF. CDR3 DNA, as far as it was read: TGCGCCAGCAGCTTGGCCAAGTGGGGCAGGGTTCGCGACAATGAG.

The table lists this clone with many counts. The read gets to within 3 residues of the CDR3 end, and the germline J gene fills in the rest. This rearrangement joins TRBV19 to TRBJ2-2; perhaps TRBD1 as D (6 bases). This CDR3 comprises 13 residues. The germline V and J ends were trimmed by 11 bases and 0 bases, with 10 bases remaining between them. Germline values: CDR1 LNHDA, CDR2 SQIVND (reference sequence). The CDR3 sequence: CAYRVSNTGELFF. The part of the CDR3 DNA that was read is TGTGCCTACAGGGTCTCGAACACCGGGGAG.

This clone was seen ten or more times. The CDR3 loop is CASSLGTNGYTF. The CDR3 bases that were read are TGTGCCAGCAGCTTGGGGACAAATGGC. The chain recombines TRBV5-5 with TRBJ1-2; D possibly corresponds to TRBD1 (5 bases). The read is 3 residues too short to cover the CDR3 end, so that end is filled in from the germline J gene. CDR1 is SGHKS and CDR2 is YYEKEE in the germline V gene (reference sequence). The CDR3 is 12 amino acids. Trimming took 0 bases from V and 6 from J, leaving 6 bases between them.